This entry describes one TCR beta chain. This entry is derived from a study of blood T cell repertoires in COVID-19. Study at large: Samples of COVID-19 (acute and convalescent) were obtained from the United States, Italy and Spain. In each case, the material was cDNA or gDNA derived from T cells, B-cell-depleted T cells, or PBMCs.

How the authors handled the data: Cell counts per sample came from amplifying reference gene primers. Data came from immunoSEQ multiplex PCR; TCRdb stores just in-frame clones and leaves some out. The V and J calls and clone size are taken from that table; D and trimming were inferred from the DNA. This table has some 15,000 clones, around 92% appearing once. The CDR3 is made up of 14 amino acids. V was clipped by 5 bases and J by 1 base, with 12 bases between them. Germline CDR1 and CDR2: SGHRS and YFSETQ. The chain links TRBV5-1 to TRBJ2-5; possible D gene TRBD2, 6 bases. The source is a human donor in a cohort sampled during active COVID-19. The material sequenced was peripheral blood. CDR3 DNA sequence: TGCGCCAGCAGTCGGGAGAGGGCCCAAGAGACCCAGTACTTC. Translation: CASSRERAQETQYF.